The clone carrying this T cell receptor (beta chain) was found once. No antigen is known for it. Fulfillment of recently defined diagnostic criteria for definite or probable disease was shown by the patients with Susac syndrome. The data originate from a study of CD8 T cells in Susac syndrome. Turning to the study itself: Patients with Susac syndrome were therapy-naive, on corticosteroids, or on intravenous immunoglobulin alone at the time that blood was drawn. Study outcomes and limitations: Clonal expansion was not seen in any Susac syndrome CD4+ T cell repertoire.

Germline CDR1 is SGHRS and CDR2 is YFSETQ. The junction had 7 bases not matched to a gene; V was cut back by 1 base and J by 9 bases. This CDR3 has 14 residues. Random hexamers were used to reverse transcribe the RNA input (about 0.5 to 1 ug). A multiplex approach, immunoSEQ multiplex PCR, amplified TCR beta CDR3 across 54 Vbeta and 13 Jbeta. TCRdb itself ran the immunoSEQ multiplex PCR reads through MiXCR, one entry per CDR3 protein. The sample lists over 150,000 distinct CDR3 sequences; just under 95% were seen once. The V gene is TRBV5-1, the J gene TRBJ2-1; 7 bases align to TRBD2. The sequenced material came from CD4+ T cells from PBMCs. The receptor was isolated from a human donor with Susac syndrome. The CDR3 sequence: CASSLSGVRVEQFF. The CDR3 coding sequence is TGCGCCAGCAGCTTGAGCGGGGTTCGGGTTGAGCAGTTCTTC. The full variable domain, rest sourced from reference TRBV5-1 and TRBJ2-1, is KAGVTQTPRYLIKTRGQQVTLSCSPISGHRSVSWYQQTPGQGLQFLFEYFSETQRNKGNFPGRFSGRQFSNSRSEMNVSTLELGDSALYLCASSLSGVRVEQFFGPGTRLTVL.